One sample yielded the 10 T cell receptor beta chains listed below, sequenced in a study of OX40 agonist ivuxolimab in advanced cancers. Using immunoSEQ multiplex PCR, the repertoire was profiled, and TCRdb retains in-frame clones only, with some absent. This table holds approximately 54,000 clones, more than 85% found once. This specimen consisted of CD4+ or CD8+ T cells sorted from blood, obtained in a trial of the OX40 agonist ivuxolimab. Receptors originate from an adult with an advanced solid tumor such as melanoma, head and neck, liver or kidney cancer.

The rearrangement joins TRBV7-2 to TRBJ2-1, with a weak D call TRBD1 (5 bases). The CDR3 loop spans 14 amino acids. The V end was cut by 8 bases, the J end by 1 base, with 12 bases between. Germline loops: CDR1 SGHTA, CDR2 FQGNSA. CDR3 sequence reads: CASLGAHSYNEQFF. The DNA for the CDR3 is TGTGCCAGCCTTGGGGCACATTCCTACAATGAGCAGTTCTTC.

The chain joins TRBV15 to TRBJ2-7; a possible D gene is TRBD2 (7 bases). Looked up from germline, CDR1 is LNHNV and CDR2 is YYDKDF (reference sequence). The CDR3 has 17 amino acids. Trimming stripped 2 bases from V and 2 bases from J, with 19 bases between. In DNA form, the CDR3 reads TGTGCCACCAGCAGATGGGGGGCGGGAGAATCCCCCTACGAGCAGTACTTC. This translates into CATSRWGAGESPYEQYF.

This chain joins TRBV11-1 and TRBJ1-2; D is perhaps TRBD1 (5 bases). This CDR3 is built from 13 residues. Germline V lookup: CDR1 SGHAT, CDR2 FQDESV (reference sequence). Trimming left V 4 bases short and J 8 bases short, with 14 bases between. The CDR3 here is CASSYWGNKGYTF. The CDR3 DNA is TGTGCCAGCAGCTATTGGGGGAACAAAGGCTACACCTTC.

V and J are TRBV11-2 and TRBJ1-1, with D possibly being TRBD1 (5 bases). Deletions cut 2 bases from V and 12 bases from J, with 10 bases between. Germline CDR1 reads SGHAT; CDR2 reads FQNNGV. This CDR3 has 11 residues. CDR3 coding DNA: TGTGCCAGCAGCTTAAGAGGGGATCCTTTCTTT. Encoded protein: CASSLRGDPFF. Together with reference TRBV11-2 and TRBJ1-1, the CDR3 gives the full variable domain: EAGVAQSPRYKIIEKRQSVAFWCNPISGHATLYWYQQILGQGPKLLIQFQNNGVVDDSQLPKDRFSAERLKGVDSTLKIQPAKLEDSAVYLCASSLRGDPFFGQGTRLTVV.

This chain links TRBV6-5 with TRBJ2-1; no firm D call. Deletions cut 0 bases from V and 9 bases from J, with 6 bases between. CDR1 and CDR2 (germline): MNHEY, SVGAGI. The CDR3 contains 12 residues. This CDR3 is CASSYSPGEQFF. The DNA of the CDR3 is TGTGCCAGCAGTTACTCCCCCGGTGAGCAGTTCTTC.

DNA for the CDR3: TGTGCCAGCAGCTTTAACCCCACAGATACGCAGTATTTT. Its protein product is CASSFNPTDTQYF. The rearrangement joins TRBV7-6 to TRBJ2-3, with D uncertain. Trimming removed 3 bases from V and 2 bases from J, with 6 bases in between. Germline V gene data show CDR1 as SGHVS and CDR2 as FNYEAQ. The CDR3 totals 13 residues.

This clone was detected only once. The chain joins TRBV15 to TRBJ2-7, with 8 bases fitting TRBD2. The CDR3 totals 17 residues. The trim removed 5 bases at V and 2 bases at J, leaving 14 bases unmatched. Germline CDR1 is LNHNV and CDR2 is YYDKDF (reference sequence). DNA of the CDR3: TGTGCCACCAGCGCTTCATGGGGGGCGGGAGGAACCTACGAGCAGTACTTC. Translating gives CATSASWGAGGTYEQYF.

This clone is categorized as medium-sized. The chain is built from TRBV19 and TRBJ2-6; D unresolved. The germline V gene encodes CDR1 LNHDA and CDR2 SQIVND (reference sequence). The CDR3 has 16 residues. Trimming took off 6 bases at V and 2 bases at J, with 14 bases between the two ends. CDR3 sequence: CASSRQAGTGANVLTF. CDR3 in DNA: TGTGCCAGTAGCCGGCAGGCTGGGACTGGGGCCAACGTCCTGACTTTC.

Points on this clone: This sample also contains other DNA sequences that code for the same CDR3. V is TRBV27 and J is TRBJ1-1; tentative D call: TRBD1 (6 bases). Germline CDR1 MNHEY, CDR2 SMNVEV (reference sequence). The CDR3 is 13 amino acids. The V and J ends lost 0 bases and 4 bases respectively, with 6 bases between them. The CDR3 DNA reads TGTGCCAGCAGTTTATCAGGGGGCACTGAAGCTTTCTTT. Its translation is CASSLSGGTEAFF.

The chain links TRBV6-4 to TRBJ2-1; TRBD2 is a possible D gene (5 bases). The V end lost 3 bases, the J end lost 2 bases, and 11 bases lay between the germline ends. This CDR3 contains 15 residues. The germline V gene encodes CDR1 MRHNA and CDR2 SNTAGT. CDR3 sequence reads: CASSESDSPYNEQFF. CDR3 bases: TGTGCCAGCAGTGAATCGGACTCCCCCTACAATGAGCAGTTCTTC.